Listed here are 25 T cell receptor beta chains from one sample, sequenced in a study of blood T cell repertoires in COVID-19. Produced via immunoSEQ multiplex PCR; TCRdb's table is partial and in-frame only. This table holds some 340,000 clones, approximately 91% found once. Material: PBMCs or T cells enriched from blood (not recorded which). These receptors all come from a woman aged 25-40 years who had been exposed to COVID-19.

This clone was counted a single time. This chain connects TRBV7-9 to TRBJ2-7; 7 bases are a match to TRBD1. The CDR3 is 15 residues long. The germline V gene encodes CDR1 SEHNR and CDR2 FQNEAQ (reference sequence). V dropped 1 base and J dropped 5; count of bases not matched to a gene: 8. The CDR3: CASSLDGTGADEQYF. CDR3 sequence (DNA): TGTGCCAGCAGCTTAGATGGAACAGGGGCGGACGAGCAGTACTTC.

The chain employs TRBV4-3 and TRBJ2-7; D is perhaps TRBD1 (6 bases). Per the germline V gene, CDR1 is LGHNA and CDR2 is YSLEER. Trimming removed 0 bases at V and 2 bases at J, with 11 bases between. This CDR3 comprises 15 residues. CDR3 sequence reads: CASSQEGQGTYEQYF. The CDR3 nucleotides are TGCGCCAGCAGCCAAGAAGGTCAGGGGACCTACGAGCAGTACTTC.

This clone appeared a single time. The chain links TRBV19 to TRBJ1-1; D not resolved. Trimming took 0 bases from V and 3 from J, leaving 11 bases between them. The CDR3 totals 15 residues. CDR1 is LNHDA and CDR2 is SQIVND in the germline V gene (reference sequence). CDR3 in amino acids: CASSIDGRPYTEAFF. CDR3 in DNA: TGTGCCAGTAGTATAGACGGCAGGCCCTACACTGAAGCTTTCTTT.

The chain uses TRBV20-1 and TRBJ2-7; D is unclear. Trimming shortened V by 3 bases and J by 1 base, and 7 bases separated the two germline ends. Germline lookup yields CDR1 DFQATT and CDR2 SNEGSKA (reference sequence). The CDR3 is 12 residues long. The CDR3 DNA is TGCAGTGCTAGTAGGAGTTCCTACGAGCAGTACTTC. It specifies CSASRSSYEQYF.

This chain links TRBV15 with TRBJ1-1; the match to TRBD1 covers 7 bases. The CDR3 spans 19 residues. Germline CDR1 LNHNV, CDR2 YYDKDF (reference sequence). With V trimmed by 0 bases and J by 0 bases, 13 bases remained unmatched. CDR3 loop: CATSRDDRVEWYMNTEAFF. Written as DNA, the CDR3 is TGTGCCACCAGCAGAGACGACAGGGTTGAATGGTATATGAACACTGAAGCTTTCTTT.

The rearrangement uses TRBV29-1 and TRBJ2-5; 9 bases align to TRBD2. Trimming took 5 bases from V and 1 from J; bases not matched to a gene: 5. The CDR3 runs 14 residues. CDR1 is SQVTM, CDR2 ANQGSEA, per germline. CDR3 amino acids: CSVWASGTQETQYF. The DNA of the CDR3 is TGCAGCGTTTGGGCTAGCGGGACCCAAGAGACCCAGTACTTC.

The chain uses TRBV28 and TRBJ1-6; D may be TRBD1 (6 bases). V was shortened by 7 bases and J by 8 bases, with 21 bases between the two germline ends. CDR3 size: 16 residues. Germline V gene data show CDR1 as MDHEN and CDR2 as SYDVKM. In nucleotides, the CDR3 is TGTGCCAGCACCCAATTCAGGGGAAAAGGGGATTCACCCCTCCACTTT. Its translation is CASTQFRGKGDSPLHF.

This rearrangement joins TRBV6-6 to TRBJ2-7; D may be TRBD1 (6 bases). V dropped 6 bases and J dropped 3 bases, with 9 bases sitting between them. Looked up from germline, CDR1 is MNHNY and CDR2 is SVGAGI (reference sequence). CDR3 length: 12 amino acids. The CDR3 reads CASRETGYEQYF. In nucleotides, the CDR3 is TGTGCCAGCAGGGAGACAGGCTACGAGCAGTACTTC.

The chain is built from TRBV18 and TRBJ1-1, with 8 bases that match TRBD1. The CDR3 sequence is 14 residues long. Unmatched junction bases numbered 12, after V lost 3 bases and J lost 12 bases. Germline CDR1 and CDR2: KGHSH and LQKENI. The CDR3 loop is CASSPSRDRLEPFF. CDR3 nucleotide sequence: TGTGCCAGCTCACCGTCCCGGGACAGGCTGGAGCCTTTCTTT.

The CDR3 nucleotides read TGTGCCAGCATTGACAGGGTAAGGTTAAGCAATCAGCCCCAGCATTTT. This codes for CASIDRVRLSNQPQHF. The chain combines TRBV6-1 with TRBJ1-5, with TRBD1 identical over 7 bases. This CDR3 contains 16 residues. Looked up from germline, CDR1 is MNHNS and CDR2 is SASEGT. J gave up 1 base and V 7 bases, and 10 bases lay outside the gene matches.

J is TRBJ1-2 and V is TRBV5-1, with TRBD1 identical over 9 bases. With V trimmed by 0 bases and J by 8 bases, 8 bases remained unmatched. The CDR3 runs to 15 residues. Germline CDR1 reads SGHRS; CDR2 reads YFSETQ. In nucleotides, the CDR3 is TGCGCCAGCAGCTTGGAAACAGGGGGCCCGAGGGGCTACACCTTC. Translation: CASSLETGGPRGYTF.

The table lists this clone with a few counts. The V call is TRBV5-1, the J call TRBJ2-1; tentative D call: TRBD2 (7 bases). Per the germline V gene, CDR1 is SGHRS and CDR2 is YFSETQ. V shed 4 bases and J shed 7 bases, with 15 bases lying between them. This CDR3 is 14 amino acids long. As DNA, the CDR3 is TGCGCCAGCAGCCCCGGAAAGGGGGGGAATGAGCAGTTCTTC. Translating it yields CASSPGKGGNEQFF.

The chain combines TRBV5-1 with TRBJ1-4; no reliable D call. CDR3 length: 15 amino acids. Germline CDR1 is SGHRS and CDR2 is YFSETQ. Trimming left V 4 bases short and J 0 bases short, with 10 bases between. Written as DNA, the CDR3 is TGCGCCAGCAGCCGAAGCCCCACAACTAATGAAAAACTGTTTTTT. Amino acids: CASSRSPTTNEKLFF.

The V call is TRBV6-1, the J call TRBJ1-2; TRBD1 agrees at 7 bases. CDR3 length: 14 amino acids. Germline CDR1 and CDR2: MNHNS and SASEGT. Germline trimming cut 2 bases from V and 4 bases from J; bases unmatched to any gene: 4. Here the CDR3 DNA reads TGTGCCAGCAGTGAAAGGACAGGTTTCTATGGCTACACCTTC. Encoded protein: CASSERTGFYGYTF.

This chain links TRBV27 with TRBJ1-1; D is unresolved. Trimming took off 3 bases at V and 4 bases at J, with 12 bases between the two ends. Germline lookup yields CDR1 MNHEY and CDR2 SMNVEV (reference sequence). The CDR3 runs to 14 residues. The CDR3 DNA reads as TGTGCCAGCAGTTTTGGTGCAGGAGGCACTGAAGCTTTCTTT. Residues: CASSFGAGGTEAFF.

V and J are TRBV5-1 and TRBJ2-7; 9 positions agree with TRBD1. Germline trimming cut 0 bases from V and 1 base from J; bases unmatched to any gene: 8. The CDR3 extends over 17 amino acids. Germline loops: CDR1 SGHRS, CDR2 YFSETQ. The CDR3 protein is CASSLAYGQGSSYEQYF. The CDR3 DNA is TGCGCCAGCAGCTTGGCCTATGGACAGGGGAGTTCCTACGAGCAGTACTTC.

The V call is TRBV4-1, the J call TRBJ1-1, with D possibly being TRBD1 (5 bases). This CDR3 is built from 16 residues. Germline V lookup: CDR1 MGHRA, CDR2 YSYEKL. V gave up 0 bases and J gave up 4 bases, with 15 bases separating them. CDR3 sequence reads: CASSQDRVRRGTEAFF. CDR3 DNA: TGCGCCAGCAGCCAAGATCGGGTCAGAAGGGGCACTGAAGCTTTCTTT.

In nucleotides, the CDR3 is TGTGCCAGCAGTGCAATGACAGTGAACACTGAAGCTTTCTTT. As protein: CASSAMTVNTEAFF. This chain connects TRBV2 to TRBJ1-1; weak D call: TRBD1 (5 bases). The V gene's germline CDR1 is SNHLY and CDR2 FYNNEI. The CDR3 runs 14 residues. Trimming took 4 bases from V and 0 from J, leaving 9 bases between them.

This clone has only one observation. The chain is built from TRBV27 and TRBJ2-3; 9 bases fit TRBD2. The trim removed 1 base at V and 2 bases at J, leaving 7 bases unmatched. This CDR3 is 17 amino acids long. CDR1 and CDR2 from the germline V gene are MNHEY and SMNVEV (reference sequence). CDR3 bases: TGTGCCAGCAGTTTATTTACTAAGGGACTAGCCACAGATACGCAGTATTTT. The encoded protein is CASSLFTKGLATDTQYF.

This rearrangement joins TRBV5-4 to TRBJ2-1, with TRBD2 identical over 7 bases. Germline values: CDR1 SGHNT, CDR2 YYREEE (reference sequence). The CDR3 is 16 residues long. Trimming cost V 0 bases and J 2 bases; bases outside gene matches: 5. The CDR3 nucleotides read TGTGCCAGCAGCTTGGACGGGCGGGGGACCTACAATGAGCAGTTCTTC. Protein sequence: CASSLDGRGTYNEQFF.

This rearrangement joins TRBV4-1 to TRBJ1-2; D is ambiguous. The germline CDR1 and CDR2 sequences are MGHRA and YSYEKL. The CDR3 runs 12 residues. The V end was cut by 1 base, the J end by 7 bases, with 7 bases between. The CDR3 sequence: CASSQGERGYTF. CDR3 nucleotides: TGCGCCAGCAGCCAAGGGGAGCGTGGCTACACCTTC.

The genes are TRBV19 and TRBJ2-2; TRBD2 is a possible D gene (6 bases). Germline-derived CDR1 and CDR2 are LNHDA and SQIVND (reference sequence). V was cut by 1 base and J by 4 bases, with 10 bases left in between. The CDR3 covers 15 residues. The CDR3 loop is CASSIGTTSTGELFF. The CDR3 DNA follows: TGTGCCAGTAGTATAGGGACTACTTCCACCGGGGAGCTGTTTTTT.

The V call is TRBV6-5, the J call TRBJ1-1, with TRBD1 matching 9 bases. The CDR3 consists of 15 residues. Germline CDR1 MNHEY, CDR2 SVGAGI. V lost 4 bases to trimming and J lost 5 bases; unmatched junction nucleotides: 8. CDR3 residues: CASSWGQGRRTEAFF. DNA of the CDR3: TGTGCCAGCAGTTGGGGACAGGGCCGAAGGACTGAAGCTTTCTTT.

The chain combines TRBV4-3 with TRBJ1-4, with 9 nucleotides matching TRBD1. Germline V CDR1 and CDR2: LGHNA, YSLEER. This CDR3 comprises 15 residues. With V trimmed by 0 bases and J by 8 bases, 4 bases remained unmatched. The CDR3 DNA reads as TGCGCCAGCAGCCAAGACTGGACAGGGGTAGAAAAACTGTTTTTT. Amino acids: CASSQDWTGVEKLFF.

This clone was seen a handful of times. This sequence joins TRBV5-4 and TRBJ2-5; D is unclear. Between the trimmed V and J ends, which lost 4 bases and 0 bases, there was a span of 10 bases. This CDR3 has 14 amino acids. CDR1 and CDR2 from the germline V gene are SGHNT and YYREEE (reference sequence). The CDR3 is CASSPVQYQETQYF. The CDR3 DNA reads TGTGCCAGCAGCCCCGTACAGTACCAAGAGACCCAGTACTTC.